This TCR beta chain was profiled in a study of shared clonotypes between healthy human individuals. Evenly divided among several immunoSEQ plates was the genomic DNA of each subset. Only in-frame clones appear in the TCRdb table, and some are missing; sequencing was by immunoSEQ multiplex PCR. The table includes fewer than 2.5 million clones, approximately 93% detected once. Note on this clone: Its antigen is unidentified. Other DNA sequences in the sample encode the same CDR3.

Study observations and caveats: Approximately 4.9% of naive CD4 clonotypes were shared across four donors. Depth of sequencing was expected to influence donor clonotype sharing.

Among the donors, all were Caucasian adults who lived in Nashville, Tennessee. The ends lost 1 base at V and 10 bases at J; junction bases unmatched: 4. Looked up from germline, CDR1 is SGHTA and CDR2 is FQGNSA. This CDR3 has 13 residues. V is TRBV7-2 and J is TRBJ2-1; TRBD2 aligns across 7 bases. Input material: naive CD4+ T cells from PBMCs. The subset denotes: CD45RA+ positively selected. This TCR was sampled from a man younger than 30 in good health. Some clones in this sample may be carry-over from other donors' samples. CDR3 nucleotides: TGTGCCAGCAGCTTAGAGAGCGGGAACGAGCAGTTCTTC. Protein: CASSLESGNEQFF.